The 8 T cell receptor beta chains in this list originate from one sample, sequenced in a study of T cell repertoires in cytomegalovirus infection. TCRdb used MiXCR to reprocess the reads, holding one entry per CDR3 protein. The data hold about 900,000 distinct CDR3 sequences, with about 33% observed a single time. The antigens these receptors bind are not known. This sample comprised cultured CD8+ T cells from PBMCs, obtained from culture after CMV antigen stimulation. Receptor source: a human donor in good health (CMV status not recorded). Some clones in this sample may be carry-over from other donors' samples.

This clonotype was counted at least ten times. CDR3 nucleotides: TGTGCCAGCAGTTTTGGACAGATCACTGAAGCTTTCTTT. As protein: CASSFGQITEAFF. The V and J genes are TRBV12-3 or TRBV12-4 and TRBJ1-1; possibly TRBD1 for D (6 bases). Trimming cost V 3 bases and J 4 bases, with 9 bases left between them. There are 13 residues in the CDR3.

The table lists this clonotype with a few counts. The chain combines TRBV7-6 with TRBJ1-1; D gene ambiguous. The ends were cut back, 5 bases at V and 1 base at J, with 5 bases in the middle. This CDR3 region has 12 residues. CDR1 and CDR2 (germline): SGHVS, FNYEAQ. The CDR3 region is CASSKENTEAFF. Here the CDR3 DNA reads TGTGCCAGCAGCAAGGAGAACACTGAAGCTTTCTTT.

This sequence joins TRBV5-5 and TRBJ2-5, with D tentatively TRBD1 (6 bases). Germline-derived CDR1 and CDR2 are SGHKS and YYEKEE (reference sequence). This CDR3 contains 15 residues. The V end lost 4 bases, the J end lost 1 base, and 14 bases lay between the germline ends. CDR3 in DNA: TGTGCCAGCAGCACTTCGGACAGAAGCCAAGAGACCCAGTACTTC. It encodes CASSTSDRSQETQYF.

The CDR3, as DNA: TGTGCCAGCAGGGTGGGGCGGGGGGGCCGCAATGAGCAGTTCTTC. It is translated as CASRVGRGGRNEQFF. This rearrangement joins TRBV27 to TRBJ2-1; 9 bases fit TRBD2. The V and J ends lost 6 bases and 6 bases, in that order; junction bases with no gene match: 9. The V gene's germline CDR1 is MNHEY and CDR2 SMNVEV (reference sequence). This CDR3 is built from 15 residues.

This chain connects TRBV12-3 or TRBV12-4 to TRBJ1-4; D uncertain. This CDR3 has 13 amino acids. Trimming removed 7 bases at V and 5 bases at J, with 11 bases between. CDR3 bases: TGTGCCAGCACATTGACTCCCAATGAAAAACTGTTTTTT. Amino acid sequence: CASTLTPNEKLFF.

The CDR3 DNA sequence: TGTGCCAGCAGCTTGTGGGGTAGTGGGGACGAGCAGTACTTC. Translation gives CASSLWGSGDEQYF. This chain connects TRBV5-8 to TRBJ2-7; D remains ambiguous. Germline-derived CDR1 and CDR2 are SGHTS and YDEGEE. CDR3 size: 14 residues. V shed 1 base and J shed 5 bases, with 13 bases lying between them.

The CDR3 coding sequence is TGTGCCAGCACCGAGAGAAACAGGGAAGCTTTCTTT. Its protein product is CASTERNREAFF. The V and J genes are TRBV6-2 or TRBV6-3 and TRBJ1-1; weak D call: TRBD1 (5 bases). Trimming removed 7 bases at V and 8 bases at J, with 14 bases between. Germline assignment: CDR1 MNHEY and CDR2 SVGEGT. The CDR3 runs to 12 residues.

This clonotype has just a few counts. The chain carries TRBV7-9 and TRBJ1-5; D remains ambiguous. CDR3 size: 15 residues. Trimming took 0 bases from V and 1 from J, leaving 7 bases between them. The V gene's germline CDR1 is SEHNR and CDR2 FQNEAQ (reference sequence). This chain's CDR3 is CASSLAPGSNQPQHF. The CDR3 DNA follows: TGTGCCAGCAGCTTAGCTCCGGGAAGCAATCAGCCCCAGCATTTT.